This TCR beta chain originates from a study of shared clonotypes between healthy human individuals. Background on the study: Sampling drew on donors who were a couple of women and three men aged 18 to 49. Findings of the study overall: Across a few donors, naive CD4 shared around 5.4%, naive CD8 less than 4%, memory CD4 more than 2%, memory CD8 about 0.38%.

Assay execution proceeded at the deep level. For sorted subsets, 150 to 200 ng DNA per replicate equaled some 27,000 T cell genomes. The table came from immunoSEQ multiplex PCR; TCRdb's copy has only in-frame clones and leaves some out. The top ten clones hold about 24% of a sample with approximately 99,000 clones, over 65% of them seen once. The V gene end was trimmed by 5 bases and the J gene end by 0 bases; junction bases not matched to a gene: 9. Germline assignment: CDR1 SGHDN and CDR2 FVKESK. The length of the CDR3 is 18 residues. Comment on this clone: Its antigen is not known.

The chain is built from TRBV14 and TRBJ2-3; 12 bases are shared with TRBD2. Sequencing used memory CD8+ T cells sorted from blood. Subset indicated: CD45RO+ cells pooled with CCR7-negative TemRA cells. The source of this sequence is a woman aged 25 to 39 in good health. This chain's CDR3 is CASSFGLAGPPSTDTQYF. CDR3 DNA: TGTGCCAGCAGCTTTGGACTAGCGGGACCTCCGAGCACAGATACGCAGTATTTT.